This T cell receptor (beta chain) was obtained from a study of Tregs in tolerant kidney transplant recipients. Study information: Related graft donors supplied nonmyeloablative bone marrow transplants, and mixed chimerism was transient. Whole-study findings and limits: Antigen-driven expansion was suggested because donor-specific Tregs expanded more than all Tregs in tolerant patients. No direct test of biological reproducibility was done here.

Sequencing used immunoSEQ multiplex PCR; TCRdb keeps in-frame clones, though not all of them. Recorded for this sample: more than 45,000 clones. Trimming pared 5 bases from V and 5 bases from J, leaving 17 bases between. The CDR3 sequence is 15 residues long. Germline lookup yields CDR1 SGHTA and CDR2 FQGNSA. A note on this clone: The antigen remains unidentified. The read finishes 3 residues shy of the CDR3 end, and the germline J gene is used to complete it.

Unstimulated regulatory T cells (CD4+CD25+CD127-), CD4+CD25- non-regulatory cells, CD4 and CD8 cells were FACS-sorted from thawed PBMCs. This chain uses TRBV7-2 with TRBJ2-3; perhaps TRBD1 as D (6 bases). The starting material was CD4+ T cells from blood, obtained before the transplant. This receptor was taken from a human donor who received a combined kidney and bone marrow transplant. The CDR3 sequence: CASSQGKVGGDTQYF. The sequenced CDR3 bases are TGTGCCAGCAGCCAGGGGAAGGTGGGCGGAGATACG. Based on the CDR3 plus reference TRBV7-2 and TRBJ2-3, the full variable domain is GAGVSQSPSNKVTEKGKDVELRCDPISGHTALYWYRQSLGQGLEFLIYFQGNSAPDKSGLPSDRFSAERTGGSVSTLTIQRTQQEDSAVYLCASSQGKVGGDTQYFGPGTRLTVL.